This T cell receptor (beta chain) is drawn from a study of response to subunit inactivated influenza vaccine. In TCRdb, the RT-PCR reads were re-called with MiXCR into one record per CDR3 protein. The sample records more than 500,000 distinct CDR3 sequences, roughly 10% being singletons. The CDR3 spans 14 residues. V gave up 2 bases and J gave up 8 bases, with 13 bases separating them. Germline-derived CDR1 and CDR2 are PRHDT and FYEKMQ (reference sequence). The data also belong to a second study, concerning T cells expressing NK-cell markers. From that report: UMI-tagged 5'RACE template switching yielded the TCR beta cDNA. From sorted CD3+CD56+NKG2C+, CD3+CD56+NKG2C- and CD3+CD56-NKG2C+ T cells came the TCR beta repertoires. In the group of eight sequenced donors, seven were HCMV-seropositive and one was seronegative. Dominant NKG2C+ clonotypes in about six donors made up roughly 1.0-7.0% of CD8+ T cells. The study found these clonotypes also leading the CD3+CD56-NKG2C+ fraction in a few donors.

The chain uses TRBV13 and TRBJ2-1; TRBD2 is a possible D gene (7 bases). The sequenced sample was PBMCs from blood, obtained on the day of vaccination. This sequence originates from a man in his fifties or sixties who received an inactivated influenza vaccine. This chain's CDR3 is CASSLRQGRDEQFF. CDR3 DNA: TGTGCCAGCAGCTTAAGGCAGGGGAGGGATGAGCAGTTCTTC.